This entry features one T cell receptor (beta chain) sequence. This entry belongs to a study of CD8 T cells in Susac syndrome. Sequencing of TCR beta was performed on blood CD8+ and CD4+ T cells. The multiple sclerosis controls, all treatment-naive patients, had relapsing-remitting disease that was stable or active. The authors negatively isolated CD8+ and CD4+ T cells and FACS-enriched TEMRA cells. Germline V CDR1 and CDR2: LNHNV, YYDKDF (reference sequence). The CDR3 contains 12 residues. With 1 base removed from V and 8 bases from J, the gap between germline ends came to 6 bases. After extraction with the RNeasy kit, roughly 0.5 to 1 ug of the RNA was reverse transcribed using random hexamers. An immunoSEQ multiplex PCR amplified TCR beta CDR3 over 54 Vbeta and 13 Jbeta. TCRdb ran MiXCR on the immunoSEQ multiplex PCR reads and lists one entry per CDR3 protein. This sample has some 160,000 distinct CDR3 sequences, with roughly 96% found just once.

The V gene is TRBV15, the J gene TRBJ2-1; no firm D call. This receptor was identified in a human donor with multiple sclerosis. The sequenced material came from CD8+ T cells from PBMCs. This CDR3 reads CATSRGVDEQFF. The CDR3 DNA is TGTGCCACCAGCAGAGGTGTAGATGAGCAGTTCTTC.